The rows below give T cell receptor beta chains drawn from one sample of a study of a mutant IDH1 vaccine in newly diagnosed glioma. Method: immunoSEQ multiplex PCR; TCRdb's copy keeps in-frame clones and lacks some. The data contain about 50,000 clones, around 80% of them singletons. The antigens for these receptors are not known. Sequenced material: PBMCs, taken from a glioma patient whose treatment included an IDH1 peptide vaccine. These TCRs come from a woman younger than 35 with glioma. The CDR3 runs from the conserved cysteine through the conserved F or W. A D gene is named only where the DNA matches it firmly. Part of the rows lack a size; the others show once, few, many or a class for expanded clones.

>TRBJ2-5|TRBV7-9|TRBD2|once
CASSVLRLAEETQYF
TGTGCCAGCAGCGTGCTTCGGCTAGCGGAGGAGACCCAGTACTTC
>TRBJ2-3|TRBV14|TRBD2|NA
CASSFRRLAGLGADTQYF
TGTGCCAGCAGCTTCCGCCGACTAGCGGGGTTGGGGGCAGATACGCAGTATTTT
>TRBJ2-7|TRBV27|NA|NA
CASSLGLGGLPTYEQYF
TGTGCCAGCAGTTTAGGTCTTGGGGGCCTGCCCACCTACGAGCAGTACTTC
>TRBJ2-5|TRBV6-1|TRBD2|NA
CAISFGGVETQYF
TGTGCCATCTCGTTTGGGGGGGTGGAGACCCAGTACTTC
>TRBJ2-1|TRBV6-1|NA|once
CASSSDEQFF
TGTGCCAGCTCTAGCGATGAGCAGTTCTTC
>TRBJ1-3|TRBV19|NA|NA
CASSIGRERPGNTIYF
TGTGCCAGTAGTATAGGGCGAGAACGGCCTGGAAACACCATATATTTT
>TRBJ2-7|TRBV4-1|NA|NA
CASRPAMGSYEQYF
TGCGCCAGCAGACCGGCAATGGGCTCCTACGAGCAGTACTTC
>TRBJ2-3|TRBV9|NA|NA
CASSVGGTSVDTQYF
TGTGCCAGCAGCGTAGGTGGGACCAGCGTAGATACGCAGTATTTT
>TRBJ1-6|TRBV25-1|NA|NA
CASSEPYNSPLHF
TGTGCCAGCAGTGAACCCTATAATTCACCCCTCCACTTT
>TRBJ2-7|TRBV9|NA|NA
CASSEALGEQYF
TGTGCCAGCAGCGAGGCCCTCGGCGAGCAGTACTTC
>TRBJ2-5|TRBV6-1|NA|NA
CASSALDSQETQYF
TGTGCCAGCAGTGCCCTGGACAGCCAAGAGACCCAGTACTTC
>TRBJ1-4|TRBV19|NA|NA
CASSIGTGYDEKLFF
TGTGCCAGTAGTATAGGGACTGGTTATGATGAAAAACTGTTTTTT
>TRBJ2-1|TRBV6-6|TRBD2|once
CASIRLAATYNEQFF
TGTGCCAGCATTAGACTAGCGGCTACCTACAATGAGCAGTTCTTC
>TRBJ1-5|TRBV7-9|TRBD1|NA
CASSYGQGAGNQPQHF
TGTGCCAGCAGCTACGGACAGGGGGCGGGCAATCAGCCCCAGCATTTT
>TRBJ1-4|TRBV6-5|NA|NA
CASSYADGTDEKLFF
TGTGCCAGCAGCTACGCAGACGGGACGGATGAAAAACTGTTTTTT
>TRBJ1-5|TRBV5-1|NA|NA
CASTTGAVNQPQHF
TGCGCCAGCACGACCGGGGCGGTAAATCAGCCCCAGCATTTT
>TRBJ2-7|TRBV4-1|TRBD2|NA
CASSQDGGGLAYEQYF
TGCGCCAGCAGCCAAGATGGGGGGGGACTAGCATACGAGCAGTACTTC
>TRBJ2-7|TRBV7-2|NA|NA
CASSLSGTAYEQYF
TGTGCCAGCAGCTTATCAGGGACGGCCTACGAGCAGTACTTC
>TRBJ2-7|TRBV29-1|TRBD1|NA
CSVQGAGNEQYF
TGCAGCGTCCAGGGGGCTGGGAACGAGCAGTACTTC
>TRBJ2-7|TRBV27|NA|NA
CASSLLAGSYEQYF
TGTGCCAGCAGTTTATTGGCAGGTTCCTACGAGCAGTACTTC
>TRBJ2-7|TRBV25-1|NA|NA
CASSESGAKYEQYF
TGTGCCAGCAGTGAATCAGGGGCGAAGTACGAGCAGTACTTC
>TRBJ2-1|TRBV28|NA|once
CASSFGQGEQFF
TGTGCCAGCAGTTTTGGGCAGGGGGAGCAGTTCTTC
>TRBJ1-1|TRBV5-1|NA|few
CASSFGPTRIEAFF
TGCGCCAGCAGCTTCGGACCGACTCGGATTGAAGCTTTCTTT
>TRBJ2-3|TRBV7-2|NA|NA
CASSLFSAGDTQYF
TGTGCCAGCAGCCTATTCTCGGCAGGAGATACGCAGTATTTT
>TRBJ1-4|TRBV18|NA|NA
CASSPGGELFF
TGTGCCAGCTCACCAGGGGGAGAACTGTTTTTT
>TRBJ2-3|TRBV7-2|NA|NA
CASSSPTTDTQYF
TGTGCCAGCAGCTCGCCCACTACAGATACGCAGTATTTT
>TRBJ2-2|TRBV9|NA|NA
CASSVASNTGELFF
TGTGCCAGCAGCGTAGCTTCCAACACCGGGGAGCTGTTTTTT
>TRBJ2-1|TRBV27|NA|NA
CASQSRDTYNEQFF
TGTGCCAGCCAATCGCGGGACACCTACAATGAGCAGTTCTTC
>TRBJ2-3|TRBV27|NA|NA
CASTSLPLRTDTQYF
TGTGCCAGCACCTCCTTACCCCTTCGCACAGATACGCAGTATTTT
>TRBJ2-5|TRBV5-1|NA|NA
CASSSWGNQETQYF
TGCGCCAGCAGCTCCTGGGGGAACCAAGAGACCCAGTACTTC
>TRBJ1-5|TRBV19|NA|NA
CASRGENQPQHF
TGTGCCAGTAGAGGAGAAAATCAGCCCCAGCATTTT
>TRBJ2-3|TRBV27|NA|NA
CASKIASGVLTDTQYF
TGTGCCAGCAAGATAGCTTCAGGGGTCTTGACAGATACGCAGTATTTT
>TRBJ1-5|TRBV7-2|NA|NA
CASSPRAGTPSQPQHF
TGTGCCAGCAGCCCGAGGGCCGGGACGCCCAGTCAGCCCCAGCATTTT
>TRBJ1-1|TRBV19|TRBD1|NA
CASIRTGANTEAFF
TGTGCCAGTATCCGGACAGGGGCGAACACTGAAGCTTTCTTT
>TRBJ2-2|TRBV7-3|NA|NA
CASSLSGELFF
TGTGCCAGCAGCTTAAGCGGGGAGCTGTTTTTT
>TRBJ2-7|TRBV6-5|TRBD1|NA
CASRRQGSEQYF
TGTGCCAGCAGACGACAGGGAAGCGAGCAGTACTTC
>TRBJ2-2|TRBV6-5|NA|NA
CASSYSLYTGELFF
TGTGCCAGCAGTTACTCTTTGTACACCGGGGAGCTGTTTTTT
>TRBJ2-6|TRBV9|TRBD1|NA
CASSHPQQGPKSSGANVLTF
TGTGCCAGCAGCCACCCCCAACAGGGGCCCAAAAGCTCTGGGGCCAACGTCCTGACTTTC
>TRBJ2-7|TRBV19|NA|NA
CASSITGGDEQYF
TGTGCCAGTAGTATTACAGGAGGTGACGAGCAGTACTTC
>TRBJ2-1|TRBV7-9|TRBD2|NA
CASSRTSGNYNEQFF
TGTGCCAGCAGCCGAACTAGCGGGAACTACAATGAGCAGTTCTTC
>TRBJ2-3|TRBV2|NA|NA
CASSGLVFADTQYF
TGTGCCAGCAGTGGGCTAGTGTTCGCAGATACGCAGTATTTT
>TRBJ1-5|TRBV19|NA|NA
CASRDLGRSNQPQHF
TGTGCCAGTAGGGACTTGGGACGCAGCAATCAGCCCCAGCATTTT
>TRBJ1-2|TRBV7-9|TRBD1|NA
CASSARGREGYTF
TGTGCCAGCAGCGCCAGGGGGCGGGAAGGCTACACCTTC
>TRBJ1-1|TRBV11-3|NA|NA
CASSPTPFTEAFF
TGTGCCAGCAGCCCTACCCCGTTCACTGAAGCTTTCTTT
>TRBJ1-1|TRBV7-9|TRBD1|NA
CASSLGSGGKNTEAFF
TGTGCCAGCAGCTTAGGTTCAGGGGGCAAGAACACTGAAGCTTTCTTT
>TRBJ2-7|TRBV7-2|TRBD1|NA
CASSKDRGVYEQYF
TGTGCCAGCAGCAAGGACAGGGGGGTCTACGAGCAGTACTTC
>TRBJ2-7|TRBV7-9|NA|NA
CASSSAGDPLYEQYF
TGTGCCAGCAGCTCGGCCGGAGACCCTCTCTACGAGCAGTACTTC
>TRBJ1-1|TRBV5-1|TRBD1|NA
CASSWRTGSGTEAFF
TGCGCCAGCAGCTGGAGGACAGGGTCTGGCACTGAAGCTTTCTTT
>TRBJ1-1|TRBV19|NA|NA
CASSMTSTEAFF
TGTGCCAGTAGTATGACTTCGACTGAAGCTTTCTTT
>TRBJ2-3|TRBV29-1|NA|NA
CSVEGDTRLTQYF
TGCAGCGTGGAGGGGGACACCAGGTTAACGCAGTATTTT
>TRBJ2-1|TRBV9|TRBD2|NA
CASSGGLAAADEQFF
TGTGCCAGCAGCGGGGGACTAGCGGCCGCGGATGAGCAGTTCTTC
>TRBJ1-2|TRBV5-1|TRBD1|NA
CASSLDWDRGPNYGYTF
TGCGCCAGCAGCTTGGACTGGGACAGGGGTCCTAACTATGGCTACACCTTC
>TRBJ1-1|TRBV2|NA|NA
CASRGTEAFF
TGTGCCAGCAGGGGCACTGAAGCTTTCTTT
>TRBJ1-2|TRBV5-6|NA|NA
CASSLGQVHYGYTF
TGTGCCAGCAGCTTGGGACAGGTCCACTATGGCTACACCTTC
>TRBJ2-2|TRBV30|NA|NA
CAWSEGGELFF
TGTGCCTGGAGCGAGGGCGGGGAGCTGTTTTTT
>TRBJ1-1|TRBV19|NA|few
CASTKTGENTEAFF
TGTGCCAGTACTAAAACCGGGGAGAACACTGAAGCTTTCTTT
>TRBJ2-7|TRBV4-1|NA|NA
CASSQDLGGSPYEQYF
TGCGCCAGCAGCCAAGATTTGGGGGGTTCCCCCTACGAGCAGTACTTC
>TRBJ2-7|TRBV5-1|TRBD2|NA
CASSPSGSHEQYF
TGCGCCAGCAGCCCTAGCGGGAGCCACGAGCAGTACTTC